Listed below are T cell receptor beta chains from one sample, sequenced in a study of shared clonotypes between healthy human individuals. TCRdb's copy holds only in-frame clones and misses some; the assay was immunoSEQ multiplex PCR. The sample carries around 600,000 clones, roughly 96% recorded once. Sequenced: naive CD8+ T cells sorted from blood. Receptor source: a woman in her 30s in good health. The CDR3 runs from the conserved cysteine through the conserved F or W. A D gene is named only where the DNA matches it firmly. Clone size is given for some rows only: seen once, a few or many times, or a class if the clone is expanded.

D: TRBD2
size: once
V: TRBV11-3
J: TRBJ2-1
CDR3: CASSLDSSGLAGKNNEQFF
DNA: TGTGCCAGCAGCTTAGATTCCTCCGGACTAGCGGGGAAAAACAATGAGCAGTTCTTC

D: -
size: -
V: TRBV5-1
J: TRBJ2-5
CDR3: CASSSQLGSSQETQYF
DNA: TGCGCCAGCAGCTCCCAGTTGGGATCCTCCCAAGAGACCCAGTACTTC

D: -
size: -
V: TRBV9
J: TRBJ2-1
CDR3: CASSQGLLLYNEQFF
DNA: TGTGCCAGCAGCCAAGGGCTTCTACTCTACAATGAGCAGTTCTTC

D: TRBD1
size: -
V: TRBV28
J: TRBJ2-7
CDR3: CASSLSPGTGTYEQYF
DNA: TGTGCCAGCAGTTTATCTCCCGGGACAGGGACTTACGAGCAGTACTTC

D: -
size: -
V: TRBV6-5
J: TRBJ1-1
CDR3: CASSYAGGNTEAFF
DNA: TGTGCCAGCAGTTACGCCGGGGGGAACACTGAAGCTTTCTTT

D: TRBD1
size: -
V: TRBV9
J: TRBJ2-7
CDR3: CASSLQPGQTYEQYF
DNA: TGTGCCAGCAGCCTCCAGCCGGGACAGACCTACGAGCAGTACTTC

D: TRBD2
size: -
V: TRBV4-1
J: TRBJ2-5
CDR3: CASSATSGYQETQYF
DNA: TGCGCCAGCAGCGCGACTAGCGGGTACCAAGAGACCCAGTACTTC

D: TRBD1
size: few
V: TRBV2
J: TRBJ2-7
CDR3: CASRWGDRIYEQYF
DNA: TGTGCCAGCAGGTGGGGGGACAGGATCTACGAGCAGTACTTC

D: TRBD1
size: once
V: TRBV27
J: TRBJ2-3
CDR3: CASSFTGTGPTDTQYF
DNA: TGTGCCAGCAGTTTCACCGGGACAGGCCCCACAGATACGCAGTATTTT

D: TRBD2
size: -
V: TRBV7-9
J: TRBJ2-1
CDR3: CASSISSGRYNEQFF
DNA: TGTGCCAGCAGCATCTCTAGCGGGAGATACAATGAGCAGTTCTTC

D: TRBD2
size: -
V: TRBV7-2
J: TRBJ2-3
CDR3: CASSLDGGRTDTQYF
DNA: TGTGCCAGCAGCTTAGATGGCGGGAGAACAGATACACAGTATTTT

D: TRBD1
size: once
V: TRBV10-3
J: TRBJ2-7
CDR3: CAISEPGQGWYEQYF
DNA: TGTGCCATCAGTGAACCGGGACAGGGTTGGTACGAGCAGTACTTC

D: -
size: -
V: TRBV6-1
J: TRBJ2-7
CDR3: CASSSPGDAAYEQYF
DNA: TGTGCCAGCAGCTCACCCGGGGATGCGGCCTACGAGCAGTACTTC

D: TRBD1
size: -
V: TRBV19
J: TRBJ1-1
CDR3: CASTLGQGGNTEAFF
DNA: TGTGCCAGTACACTCGGCCAGGGGGGTAACACTGAAGCTTTCTTT

D: TRBD2
size: -
V: TRBV7-6
J: TRBJ2-1
CDR3: CASSLGLAEDNEQFF
DNA: TGTGCCAGCAGCCTAGGACTAGCGGAGGACAATGAGCAGTTCTTC

D: -
size: -
V: TRBV6-5
J: TRBJ2-2
CDR3: CASSPGLNTGELFF
DNA: TGTGCCAGCAGTCCCGGACTTAACACCGGGGAGCTGTTTTTT

D: -
size: -
V: TRBV6-5
J: TRBJ2-7
CDR3: CASSYIGEQYF
DNA: TGTGCCAGCAGTTACATCGGGGAGCAGTACTTC

D: -
size: -
V: TRBV7-4
J: TRBJ2-7
CDR3: CASSPFGSQGVCF
DNA: TGTGCCAGCAGCCCGTTCGGGTCGCAGGGAGTCTGCTTC

D: -
size: -
V: TRBV28
J: TRBJ1-4
CDR3: CASSSDTSTNEKLFF
DNA: TGTGCCAGCAGTTCGGACACATCAACTAATGAAAAACTGTTTTTT

D: -
size: -
V: TRBV11-2
J: TRBJ1-1
CDR3: CASSLDLEGRDTEAFF
DNA: TGTGCCAGCAGCTTAGATCTTGAGGGGCGAGACACTGAAGCTTTCTTT

D: -
size: -
V: TRBV6-5
J: TRBJ1-3
CDR3: CASSYFEGNTIYF
DNA: TGTGCCAGCAGTTACTTTGAAGGAAACACCATATATTTT

D: TRBD1
size: -
V: TRBV27
J: TRBJ1-5
CDR3: CASSSIWTGGYQPQHF
DNA: TGTGCCAGCAGTTCCATATGGACAGGGGGCTATCAGCCCCAGCATTTT

D: -
size: -
V: TRBV6-5
J: TRBJ2-7
CDR3: CASSYQAQGSYEQYF
DNA: TGTGCCAGCAGTTACCAGGCACAGGGCTCCTACGAGCAGTACTTC

D: TRBD2
size: -
V: TRBV10-2
J: TRBJ2-5
CDR3: CASLRTSEETQYF
DNA: TGCGCCAGCCTCAGGACTAGCGAAGAGACCCAGTACTTC

D: -
size: -
V: TRBV28
J: TRBJ2-7
CDR3: CASSLNPESYEQYF
DNA: TGTGCCAGCAGTTTAAATCCAGAGTCCTACGAGCAGTACTTC

D: TRBD2
size: -
V: TRBV15
J: TRBJ2-5
CDR3: CATSREVGLAGLRETQYF
DNA: TGTGCCACCAGCAGAGAAGTGGGACTAGCGGGACTTAGAGAGACCCAGTACTTC

D: TRBD1
size: -
V: TRBV9
J: TRBJ1-6
CDR3: CASSVVGGDSPLHF
DNA: TGTGCCAGCAGCGTAGTAGGGGGCGATTCACCCCTCCACTTT